Given below is one T cell receptor beta chain in context. These data are taken from a study of tumor-infiltrating lymphocytes in primary liver carcinoma. The input was approximately 500 ng total RNA; TCR beta cDNA was made from it with a constant-region primer. TCR beta libraries came from three nested multiplex PCR rounds using slightly modified ARM-PCR. A C-beta reverse primer and TRBV1-TRBV30 forward primers served in each of the first two PCR rounds, at approximately 10 cycles apiece. TCRdb re-called the multiplex PCR reads through MiXCR, storing one row per CDR3 protein. This table has about 120,000 distinct CDR3 sequences, roughly 75% appearing once. J was trimmed by 2 bases and V by 5 bases; bases with no gene match: 15. CDR1 is MDHEN, CDR2 SYDVKM, per germline. CDR3 length: 18 amino acids. Starting material for RNA and DNA co-extraction consisted of roughly 18-34 mg of unsorted bulk tissue.

This chain uses TRBV28 with TRBJ2-1; 7 bases are shared with TRBD2. The sample comprised tumor-adjacent normal liver tissue. This receptor was obtained from a woman in her fifties or sixties with primary liver carcinoma and hepatitis B virus infection. The CDR3 DNA is TGTGCCAGCAGTGCATTCGGGACTCTCCGGGAGGCCTACAATGAGCAGTTCTTC. Translation gives CASSAFGTLREAYNEQFF.